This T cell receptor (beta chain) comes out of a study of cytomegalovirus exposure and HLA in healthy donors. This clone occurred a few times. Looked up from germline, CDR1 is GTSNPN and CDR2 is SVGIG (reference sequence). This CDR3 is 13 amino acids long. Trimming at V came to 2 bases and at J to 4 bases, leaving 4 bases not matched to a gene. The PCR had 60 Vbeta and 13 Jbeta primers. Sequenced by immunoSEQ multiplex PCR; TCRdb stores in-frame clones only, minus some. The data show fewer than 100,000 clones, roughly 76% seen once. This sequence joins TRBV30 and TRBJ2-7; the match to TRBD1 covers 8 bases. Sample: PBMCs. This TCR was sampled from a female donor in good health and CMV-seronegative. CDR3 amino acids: CAWSWTGRYEQYF. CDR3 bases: TGTGCCTGGAGTTGGACAGGGAGGTACGAGCAGTACTTC.